Below, 30 T cell receptor beta chains from the same sample are listed, as sequenced in a study of early T cells in non-severe SARS-CoV-2 infection. TCRdb re-derived calls from the 5' RACE reads in MiXCR, one entry per CDR3 protein. The sample carries approximately 45,000 distinct CDR3 sequences, about a tenth recorded once. The material sequenced was whole blood. The origin of the receptors is an adult who was a healthcare worker with PCR-confirmed SARS-CoV-2 infection or an uninfected control (not recorded which).

CDR3 sequence: CASSLRTGITEAFF. The CDR3 DNA reads as TGTGCCAGCAGTCTAAGGACAGGGATCACTGAAGCTTTCTTT. V usage is TRBV27 and J usage is TRBJ1-1; TRBD1 agrees at 8 bases. Germline V CDR1 and CDR2: MNHEY, SMNVEV (reference sequence). J gave up 4 bases and V 5 bases, and 6 bases lay outside the gene matches. CDR3 length: 14 amino acids.

This clonotype was observed many times. V and J are TRBV5-4 and TRBJ1-1, with TRBD1 matching over 8 bases. Germline loops: CDR1 SGHNT, CDR2 YYREEE (reference sequence). V lost 0 bases and J lost 3; bases outside the gene matches: 1. CDR3 size: 14 residues. The chain's CDR3 is CASSLDRGYTEAFF. Written as DNA, the CDR3 is TGTGCCAGCAGCTTGGACAGGGGGTACACTGAAGCTTTCTTT.

The table lists this clonotype with many counts. This rearrangement joins TRBV5-1 to TRBJ1-1; TRBD1 is a possible D gene (6 bases). The V and J ends lost 0 bases and 6 bases respectively, with 9 bases between them. The germline gives CDR1 SGHRS, CDR2 YFSETQ. The CDR3 is made up of 13 amino acids. DNA for the CDR3: TGCGCCAGCAGCTTGGACAGGGTCTCTGAAGCTTTCTTT. Its translation is CASSLDRVSEAFF.

This clonotype showed up many times. V and J are TRBV18 and TRBJ2-7; D may be TRBD1 (6 bases). Trimming cost V 2 bases and J 0 bases, with 11 bases left between them. The germline CDR1 and CDR2 sequences are KGHSH and LQKENI. This CDR3 contains 15 residues. The CDR3 spells CASSPGQGFSYEQYF. The CDR3 DNA reads TGTGCCAGCTCACCAGGCCAGGGGTTCTCCTACGAGCAGTACTTC.

The rearrangement links TRBV20-1 to TRBJ1-6, with TRBD1 identical over 10 bases. The CDR3 runs 14 residues. The ends lost 3 bases at V and 9 bases at J; junction bases unmatched: 5. Germline-derived CDR1 and CDR2 are DFQATT and SNEGSKA (reference sequence). Written as DNA, the CDR3 is TGCAGTGCTAGGTGGGACAGGGGAGTTTCACCCCTCCACTTT. Amino acid sequence: CSARWDRGVSPLHF.

The sample holds a few counts of this clonotype. The J gene is TRBJ2-7, the V gene TRBV4-3; D tentatively fits TRBD1 or TRBD2 (5 bases each). V lost 0 bases, J lost 4 bases, and 13 bases lay in between. The CDR3 length is 15 residues. CDR1 and CDR2 (germline): LGHNA, YSLEER. Written as DNA, the CDR3 is TGCGCCAGCAGCCAAGACCCCGGGACGGCTTACGAGCAGTACTTC. Its protein product is CASSQDPGTAYEQYF.

This clonotype was detected ten times or more. The V call is TRBV9, the J call TRBJ2-5; tentatively, D is TRBD1 (6 bases). Trimming stripped 3 bases from V and 5 bases from J, with 14 bases between. The CDR3 runs to 14 residues. Germline CDR1 reads SGDLS; CDR2 reads YYNGEE. The CDR3 loop reads CASSAEDSRETQYF. The CDR3 DNA sequence: TGTGCCAGCAGCGCCGAGGACAGCAGGGAGACCCAGTACTTC.

This clonotype was seen at least ten times. The chain has TRBV3-1 and TRBJ2-2; 12 nucleotides align to TRBD2. In germline, CDR1 is LGHDT, CDR2 YNNKEL (reference sequence). The CDR3 extends over 19 amino acids. J was trimmed by 5 bases and V by 0 bases; bases with no gene match: 10. For the CDR3, the DNA is TGTGCCAGCAGCCAAGATCCCGTACTAGCGGGGGGCCTGACCGGGGAGCTGTTTTTT. Translated: CASSQDPVLAGGLTGELFF.

This clonotype has at least ten counts. The V call is TRBV10-3, the J call TRBJ2-3; TRBD2 is a possible D gene (6 bases). CDR3 length: 13 residues. V was cut by 7 bases and J by 1 base, with 9 bases left in between. Germline assignment: CDR1 ENHRY and CDR2 SYGVKD. The CDR3 region has the DNA TGTGCCATCACGGGACTCCGCACAGATACGCAGTATTTT. It yields the protein CAITGLRTDTQYF.

This clonotype was observed a handful of times. The rearrangement joins TRBV7-2 to TRBJ1-2; no clear D gene. Germline CDR1 and CDR2: SGHTA and FQGNSA. The CDR3 loop spans 11 amino acids. With 5 bases removed from V and 8 bases from J, the gap between germline ends came to 9 bases. In DNA, the CDR3 is TGTGCCAGCAGCCCGTCGATCGGCTACACCTTC. This sequence encodes CASSPSIGYTF.

This clonotype was observed at least ten times. The chain carries TRBV5-1 and TRBJ2-1; weak D call: TRBD2 (5 bases). V lost 4 bases and J lost 8, with 16 bases in between. This CDR3 spans 14 amino acids. The germline V gene has CDR1 SGHRS and CDR2 YFSETQ. The CDR3 reads CASSGSGKRHEQFF. The CDR3 DNA reads as TGCGCCAGCAGCGGTTCGGGGAAGCGGCATGAGCAGTTCTTC.

This clonotype was recorded many times. V gene TRBV5-1 combines with J gene TRBJ1-4, with D possibly TRBD1 on 6 matching bases. With 0 bases removed from V and 7 bases from J, the gap between germline ends came to 16 bases. This CDR3 is built from 16 residues. Germline V lookup: CDR1 SGHRS, CDR2 YFSETQ. Here the CDR3 reads CASSLAYGGVTEKLFF. In DNA, the CDR3 is TGCGCCAGCAGCTTGGCCTACGGGGGCGTCACTGAAAAACTGTTTTTT.

This clonotype has only one observation. One end of the junction varies from germline; a read error may be responsible. This chain connects TRBV7-2 to TRBJ2-3; 7 bases align to TRBD1. The germline gives CDR1 SGHTA, CDR2 FQGNSA. This CDR3 region has 18 residues. As DNA, the CDR3 is TGTGGCAGCAGCTTGTTATTCGGGCAGGGGGTAAACACAGATACGCAGTATTTT. It is translated as CGSSLLFGQGVNTDTQYF.

The CDR3 DNA is TGTGCCAGCAGTTTCGGGGCCCCTCACAATGAGCAGTTCTTC. Amino acid sequence: CASSFGAPHNEQFF. The genes are TRBV6-2 or TRBV6-3 and TRBJ2-1, with D possibly being TRBD1 or TRBD2 (5 bases each). V shed 4 bases and J shed 5 bases, with 12 bases lying between them. The V gene's germline CDR1 is MNHEY and CDR2 SVGEGT. The CDR3 contains 14 residues.

This clonotype was observed at least ten times. The CDR3 loop is CASNPGTGYQETQYF. Here the CDR3 DNA reads TGCGCCAGCAACCCCGGGACAGGGTACCAAGAGACCCAGTACTTC. The V and J genes are TRBV5-1 and TRBJ2-5; the match to TRBD1 covers 9 bases. The germline gives CDR1 SGHRS, CDR2 YFSETQ. The CDR3 consists of 15 residues. After removal of 6 bases from V and 0 bases from J, the junction contained 6 bases not matched to a gene. Using reference TRBV5-1 and TRBJ2-5 for the parts outside the CDR3, the full variable domain is KAGVTQTPRYLIKTRGQQVTLSCSPISGHRSVSWYQQTPGQGLQFLFEYFSETQRNKGNFPGRFSGRQFSNSRSEMNVSTLELGDSALYLCASNPGTGYQETQYFGPGTRLLVL.

This clonotype was seen ten or more times. The rearrangement links TRBV12-3 or TRBV12-4 to TRBJ2-7, with D tentatively TRBD1 (7 bases). The CDR3 runs 16 residues. V dropped 2 bases and J dropped 2 bases, with 16 bases sitting between them. This chain's CDR3 is CASSLPRGDRAYEQYF. CDR3 sequence (DNA): TGTGCCAGCAGTTTACCCAGGGGGGACAGAGCCTACGAGCAGTACTTC.

The V call is TRBV3-1, the J call TRBJ1-1; D is ambiguous. CDR1 and CDR2 from the germline V gene are LGHDT and YNNKEL (reference sequence). Trimming cost V 4 bases and J 4 bases, with 7 bases left between them. This CDR3 is built from 12 residues. The CDR3 region is CASSRRTTEAFF. The CDR3 nucleotides are TGTGCCAGCAGCCGACGGACCACTGAAGCTTTCTTT.

In this sample, this clonotype turned up a few times. This sequence joins TRBV11-2 and TRBJ2-7; no clear D gene. V gave up 3 bases and J gave up 0 bases, with 6 bases separating them. The CDR3 length is 13 residues. Germline V lookup: CDR1 SGHAT, CDR2 FQNNGV. CDR3 sequence: CASSFGRSYEQYF. The CDR3 nucleotides read TGTGCCAGCAGCTTTGGCCGCTCCTACGAGCAGTACTTC.

This clonotype has ten or more counts. This chain connects TRBV5-1 to TRBJ1-2; the D is unclear. Germline V CDR1 and CDR2: SGHRS, YFSETQ. The CDR3 is 13 residues long. V was shortened by 0 bases and J by 6 bases, with 9 bases between the two germline ends. The CDR3 region has the DNA TGCGCCAGCAGCTTGGGAGGGAGGCATGGCTACACCTTC. Amino acids: CASSLGGRHGYTF.

This clonotype has a count of ten or more. The V call is TRBV6-5, the J call TRBJ2-7, with a weak D call TRBD1 (5 bases). The CDR3 has 14 residues. Germline loops: CDR1 MNHEY, CDR2 SVGAGI. Trimming took off 0 bases at V and 2 bases at J, with 8 bases between the two ends. The CDR3 reads CASSYSPGTYEQYF. The CDR3 coding sequence is TGTGCCAGCAGTTACTCGCCAGGGACCTACGAGCAGTACTTC.

This clonotype showed up many times. The rearrangement joins TRBV20-1 to TRBJ1-1, with a tentative D call TRBD1 (6 bases). CDR3 length: 17 amino acids. With 6 bases removed from V and 3 bases from J, the gap between germline ends came to 26 bases. The germline CDR1 and CDR2 sequences are DFQATT and SNEGSKA (reference sequence). The CDR3 nucleotides are TGCAGTGCAAAAACACCAGGGTTAGGGGGGGTGCACACTGAAGCTTTCTTT. Encoded protein: CSAKTPGLGGVHTEAFF.

This clonotype has ten or more counts. The V gene is TRBV24-1, the J gene TRBJ1-5; perhaps TRBD1 as D (5 bases). The CDR3 extends over 13 amino acids. The germline V and J ends were trimmed by 5 bases and 4 bases, with 8 bases remaining between them. Germline CDR1 KGHDR, CDR2 SFDVKD. This CDR3 reads CATSGQWNQPQHF. The CDR3 bases are TGTGCCACCAGTGGACAGTGGAATCAGCCCCAGCATTTT.

Of note for this clonotype: A much larger clone differs by one base, so this may be a read error. V usage is TRBV3-1 and J usage is TRBJ1-1; a weak D match, TRBD1 (6 bases). Germline V gene lookup returns CDR1 LGHDT and CDR2 YNNKEL (reference sequence). The CDR3 contains 13 residues. V lost 7 bases, J lost 5 bases, and 14 bases lay in between. The CDR3 reads CASTRQRGTEAFF. In DNA, the CDR3 is TGTGCCAGCACCCGACAAAGGGGGACTGAAGCTTTCTTT.

This clonotype was counted ten times or more. The CDR3 sequence is CASSPLQGDTEAFF. The CDR3 DNA is TGTGCCAGCAGCCCCTTACAGGGGGACACTGAAGCTTTCTTT. The chain employs TRBV4-2 and TRBJ1-1; 8 positions match TRBD1. V dropped 4 bases and J dropped 3; count of bases not matched to a gene: 4. This CDR3 is 14 amino acids long. The germline V gene encodes CDR1 LGHNA and CDR2 YNFKEQ.

Many counts were recorded for this clonotype. The chain recombines TRBV19 with TRBJ1-4; D remains unclear. Deletions cut 4 bases from V and 4 bases from J, with 7 bases between. The CDR3 extends over 13 amino acids. CDR1 is LNHDA and CDR2 is SQIVND in the germline V gene (reference sequence). The CDR3 DNA reads as TGTGCCAGTAGTAGAACCAGTAATGAAAAACTGTTTTTT. It codes for CASSRTSNEKLFF.

This clonotype turned up a few times. The chain has TRBV5-5 and TRBJ2-1; the D is unclear. Germline loops: CDR1 SGHKS, CDR2 YYEKEE (reference sequence). The V end lost 3 bases, the J end lost 12 bases, and 13 bases lay between the germline ends. This CDR3 has 12 residues. The CDR3 sequence is CASSSTPWGQFF. CDR3 nucleotides: TGTGCCAGCAGCTCCACACCTTGGGGGCAGTTCTTC.

J is TRBJ2-7 and V is TRBV5-5; 7 bases line up with TRBD1. This CDR3 has 15 residues. Germline CDR1 SGHKS, CDR2 YYEKEE (reference sequence). The J segment lost 1 base and the V segment lost 5 bases, leaving 9 bases of the junction unmatched. In nucleotides, the CDR3 is TGTGCCAGCAGTACTTCCGGGACAGTGTCCTACGAGCAGTACTTC. Translating it yields CASSTSGTVSYEQYF.

A single count supports this clonotype. The chain is built from TRBV30 and TRBJ1-1, with D unresolved. This CDR3 is built from 14 residues. Trimming pared 2 bases from V and 2 bases from J, leaving 12 bases between. The V gene's germline CDR1 is GTSNPN and CDR2 SVGIG (reference sequence). The CDR3 reads CAWSRISPNTEAFF. Written as DNA, the CDR3 is TGTGCCTGGAGTCGCATTAGTCCAAACACTGAAGCTTTCTTT.

The sample holds many counts of this clonotype. The rearrangement uses TRBV7-8 and TRBJ2-7; D is undetermined. Germline V gives CDR1 SGHVS, CDR2 FQNEAQ. The ends were cut back, 2 bases at V and 4 bases at J, with 15 bases in the middle. This CDR3 contains 15 residues. The CDR3 spells CASSLLSDAWYEQYF. The CDR3 nucleotides are TGTGCCAGCAGCTTATTATCTGATGCTTGGTACGAGCAGTACTTC.

In this sample, this clonotype turned up many times. The chain links TRBV9 to TRBJ1-4; D might be TRBD1 (6 bases). V was pared by 0 bases and J by 5 bases, with 11 bases between. Germline V CDR1 and CDR2: SGDLS, YYNGEE. The CDR3 consists of 15 residues. CDR3 loop: CASSVGEGENEKLFF. The CDR3, as DNA: TGTGCCAGCAGCGTAGGGGAGGGGGAGAATGAAAAACTGTTTTTT. The full variable domain, completed using reference TRBV9 and TRBJ1-4, is DSGVTQTPKHLITATGQRVTLRCSPRSGDLSVYWYQQSLDQGLQFLIQYYNGEERAKGNILERFSAQQFPDLHSELNLSSLELGDSALYFCASSVGEGENEKLFFGSGTQLSVL.